The 23 T cell receptor beta chains presented below share a single source sample, sequenced in a study of chemoradiotherapy in HPV16-positive cancers. TCRdb's table, derived via immunoSEQ multiplex PCR, lists solely in-frame clones and lacks some. The sample lists 1,500 or so clones, 86% occurring once. The source material was tumor tissue, sampled from a patient who underwent chemoradiotherapy. All receptors come from a human donor with HPV-associated anogenital cancer.

This chain links TRBV15 with TRBJ2-1; a weak D match, TRBD2 (6 bases). CDR3 size: 18 residues. Trimming removed 0 bases at V and 0 bases at J, with 15 bases between. From germline, CDR1 is LNHNV and CDR2 YYDKDF (reference sequence). CDR3 nucleotide sequence: TGTGCCACCAGCAGAGACCGATCCGCGGGAAGCTCCTACAATGAGCAGTTCTTC. This encodes CATSRDRSAGSSYNEQFF.

J is TRBJ1-1 and V is TRBV6-5, with 7 bases matching TRBD1. This CDR3 region has 15 residues. CDR1 MNHEY and CDR2 SVGAGI come from the germline V gene. With 6 bases clipped from V and 1 base from J, the junction kept 8 bases outside the gene matches. CDR3 loop: CASSSQGNWNTEAFF. Written as DNA, the CDR3 is TGTGCCAGCAGCTCACAGGGGAACTGGAACACTGAAGCTTTCTTT.

The rearrangement links TRBV10-3 to TRBJ2-3, with D possibly matching TRBD2 (6 bases). Germline CDR1 ENHRY, CDR2 SYGVKD. Trimming pared 6 bases from V and 1 base from J, leaving 14 bases between. The CDR3 runs 15 residues. This CDR3 is CAISATGTRTDTQYF. In nucleotides, the CDR3 is TGTGCCATCAGCGCTACCGGGACTCGCACAGATACGCAGTATTTT.

In its sample, this clone was seen a few times. The rearrangement uses TRBV5-1 and TRBJ1-3; D is possibly TRBD1 (6 bases). There are 17 residues in the CDR3. Germline values: CDR1 SGHRS, CDR2 YFSETQ. V lost 2 bases to trimming and J lost 4 bases, with 19 bases between them. The CDR3 region is CASSFGGLLEMGNTIYF. CDR3 in DNA: TGCGCCAGCAGCTTTGGGGGGCTACTAGAGATGGGAAACACCATATATTTT.

This clone was detected only once. The gene calls are TRBV7-9 and TRBJ1-5; possibly TRBD1 for D (5 bases). The CDR3 totals 16 residues. Trimming left V 3 bases short and J 2 bases short, with 14 bases between. Germline V lookup: CDR1 SEHNR, CDR2 FQNEAQ (reference sequence). Here the CDR3 reads CASSFDGTGGNQPQHF. In DNA, the CDR3 is TGTGCCAGCAGCTTCGATGGGACTGGTGGCAATCAGCCCCAGCATTTT.

The rearrangement links TRBV6-1 to TRBJ1-5; D remains unclear. CDR1 is MNHNS and CDR2 is SASEGT in the germline V gene. This CDR3 contains 12 residues. V was trimmed by 4 bases and J by 6 bases, leaving 7 bases between them. The CDR3 reads CASSAMGQPQHF. In DNA form, the CDR3 reads TGTGCCAGCAGTGCCATGGGTCAGCCCCAGCATTTT.

The chain combines TRBV11-2 with TRBJ1-2; 8 bases map to TRBD1. CDR3 length: 15 residues. With 4 bases clipped from V and 4 bases from J, the junction kept 8 bases outside the gene matches. Germline V lookup: CDR1 SGHAT, CDR2 FQNNGV. The CDR3 DNA is TGTGCCAGCAGCTCAGGGGGCGAGGGATCCTATGGCTACACCTTC. Its translation: CASSSGGEGSYGYTF.

The rearrangement joins TRBV6-5 to TRBJ1-2; TRBD1 agrees at 10 bases. V gave up 6 bases and J gave up 4 bases; unmatched junction bases: 8. Germline CDR1 reads MNHEY; CDR2 reads SVGAGI. This CDR3 spans 15 amino acids. CDR3 coding DNA: TGTGCCAGCAGCAAAAGACAGGGGGCGGCCTATGGCTACACCTTC. Protein sequence: CASSKRQGAAYGYTF.

The CDR3 protein is CASSKKHREGLYEQYF. The CDR3 DNA reads TGTGCCAGCAGCAAAAAGCATAGGGAGGGCCTCTACGAGCAGTACTTC. The J gene is TRBJ2-7, the V gene TRBV21-1; the D call TRBD2 from the table was never checked on the DNA. TRBV21-1 is a listed pseudogene. CDR3 size: 16 residues.

The rearrangement joins TRBV6-6 to TRBJ2-1; TRBD2 aligns across 8 bases. Germline lookup yields CDR1 MNHNY and CDR2 SVGAGI (reference sequence). V shed 0 bases and J 4 bases; nucleotides not matched to a gene: 5. The CDR3 is made up of 16 amino acids. The CDR3 sequence is CASSYSRTSYYNEQFF. In DNA form, the CDR3 reads TGTGCCAGCAGTTACTCAAGGACTAGCTATTACAATGAGCAGTTCTTC.

The chain has TRBV18 and TRBJ2-7; D possibly uses TRBD1 or TRBD2 (6 bases each). The V gene's germline CDR1 is KGHSH and CDR2 LQKENI. This CDR3 has 18 amino acids. V gave up 2 bases and J gave up 0 bases, with 20 bases separating them. This CDR3 reads CASSPFQVGGLSSYEQYF. CDR3 coding DNA: TGTGCCAGCTCACCATTTCAGGTCGGGGGCCTTAGCTCCTACGAGCAGTACTTC.

The chain is built from TRBV6-5 and TRBJ2-3; D is ambiguous. CDR3 length: 16 residues. Germline CDR1 is MNHEY and CDR2 is SVGAGI. Trimming pared 0 bases from V and 0 bases from J, leaving 10 bases between. Here the CDR3 DNA reads TGTGCCAGCAGTTACTCGGCCTTCCGTAGCACAGATACGCAGTATTTT. This encodes CASSYSAFRSTDTQYF.

The chain combines TRBV9 with TRBJ2-2; no firm D call. The CDR3 extends over 13 amino acids. Germline V gene lookup returns CDR1 SGDLS and CDR2 YYNGEE. With 4 bases removed from V and 2 bases from J, the gap between germline ends came to 6 bases. In DNA form, the CDR3 reads TGTGCCAGCAGCCGAGAAAACACCGGGGAGCTGTTTTTT. Amino acid sequence: CASSRENTGELFF.

This clone was seen a handful of times. The chain recombines TRBV5-4 with TRBJ2-2, with 7 positions matching TRBD1. The ends lost 2 bases at V and 3 bases at J; junction bases unmatched: 4. This CDR3 spans 15 amino acids. The germline V gene has CDR1 SGHNT and CDR2 YYREEE (reference sequence). The CDR3 loop is CASSLQGLDTGELFF. CDR3 bases: TGTGCCAGCAGCTTACAGGGGTTGGACACCGGGGAGCTGTTTTTT.

The gene calls are TRBV5-1 and TRBJ1-1, with TRBD1 identical over 7 bases. Unmatched junction bases numbered 2, after V lost 1 base and J lost 5 bases. Germline-derived CDR1 and CDR2 are SGHRS and YFSETQ. The CDR3 sequence is 13 residues long. The CDR3 loop is CASSLTGVTEAFF. The CDR3 nucleotides are TGCGCCAGCAGCTTGACAGGGGTGACTGAAGCTTTCTTT.

The chain is built from TRBV27 and TRBJ2-3, with D maybe TRBD2 (5 bases). Trimming took off 6 bases at V and 0 bases at J, with 16 bases between the two ends. There are 16 residues in the CDR3. The V gene's germline CDR1 is MNHEY and CDR2 SMNVEV (reference sequence). DNA of the CDR3: TGTGCCAGCAGCCCCACAGCGGAACCTAGCACAGATACGCAGTATTTT. Residues: CASSPTAEPSTDTQYF.

The chain has TRBV18 and TRBJ2-7; 7 nucleotides line up with TRBD2. CDR3 length: 14 amino acids. V was pared by 2 bases and J by 0 bases, with 1 base of the junction left unmatched. Germline lookup yields CDR1 KGHSH and CDR2 LQKENI. The CDR3 sequence is CASSPGTTSYEQYF. The CDR3 DNA sequence: TGTGCCAGCTCACCAGGGACTACCTCCTACGAGCAGTACTTC. The whole variable domain, filled in from reference TRBV18 and TRBJ2-7, reads NAGVMQNPRHLVRRRGQEARLRCSPMKGHSHVYWYRQLPEEGLKFMVYLQKENIIDESGMPKERFSAEFPKEGPSILRIQQVVRGDSAAYFCASSPGTTSYEQYFGPGTRLTVT.

The chain has TRBV5-4 and TRBJ2-3; TRBD2 agrees at 7 bases. With 4 bases clipped from V and 1 base from J, the junction kept 12 bases outside the gene matches. CDR1 and CDR2 from the germline V gene are SGHNT and YYREEE (reference sequence). The CDR3 sequence is 17 residues long. Here the CDR3 reads CASSRGGIAGRTDTQYF. CDR3 nucleotide sequence: TGTGCCAGCAGCCGGGGTGGAATAGCGGGCCGCACAGATACGCAGTATTTT.

The CDR3: CASGSTPGQGYEQYF. The CDR3 DNA is TGTGCCAGCGGCTCGACGCCGGGACAGGGGTACGAGCAGTACTTC. The chain has TRBV27 and TRBJ2-7, with TRBD1 matching over 10 bases. Unmatched junction bases numbered 11, after V lost 8 bases and J lost 4 bases. Germline V CDR1 and CDR2: MNHEY, SMNVEV (reference sequence). The CDR3 contains 15 residues.

The chain carries TRBV27 and TRBJ2-1; tentative D call: TRBD2 (6 bases). The germline CDR1 and CDR2 sequences are MNHEY and SMNVEV (reference sequence). The CDR3 totals 14 residues. V dropped 6 bases and J dropped 7 bases, with 16 bases sitting between them. The CDR3, as DNA: TGTGCCAGCAGGATGCGGGGACGGGCGAATGAGCAGTTCTTC. Protein product: CASRMRGRANEQFF.

The chain uses TRBV20-1 and TRBJ1-2; D ambiguous. CDR1 is DFQATT, CDR2 SNEGSKA, per germline (reference sequence). The CDR3 runs to 9 residues. CDR3 amino acids: CSSGYGYTF. Written as DNA, the CDR3 is TGCAGCAGTGGGTATGGCTACACCTTC.

This clone was seen a few times. J is TRBJ1-5 and V is TRBV7-8; 8 nucleotides match TRBD1. The CDR3 sequence is 16 residues long. In germline, CDR1 is SGHVS, CDR2 FQNEAQ. Trimming took 1 base from V and 6 from J; bases not matched to a gene: 8. CDR3 in amino acids: CASSLGNTGGSQPQHF. The CDR3 DNA is TGTGCCAGCAGCTTAGGAAATACAGGGGGTAGTCAGCCCCAGCATTTT.

V gene TRBV5-1 combines with J gene TRBJ2-6, with D perhaps matching TRBD2 (7 bases). V was trimmed by 7 bases and J by 4 bases, leaving 18 bases between them. CDR1 and CDR2 from the germline V gene are SGHRS and YFSETQ. The CDR3 length is 16 residues. The DNA of the CDR3 is TGCGCCAGCCGACCTCAGGGGAGGGTCGGGGCCAACGTCCTGACTTTC. This sequence encodes CASRPQGRVGANVLTF.